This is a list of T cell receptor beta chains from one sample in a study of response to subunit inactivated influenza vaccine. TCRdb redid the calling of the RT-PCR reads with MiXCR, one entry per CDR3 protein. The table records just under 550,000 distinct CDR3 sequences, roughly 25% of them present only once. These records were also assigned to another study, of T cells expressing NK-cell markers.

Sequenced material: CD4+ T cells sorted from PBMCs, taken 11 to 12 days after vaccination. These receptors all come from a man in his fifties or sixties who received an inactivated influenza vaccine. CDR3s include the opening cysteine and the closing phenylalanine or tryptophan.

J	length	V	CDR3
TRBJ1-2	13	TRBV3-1	CASSPVGAGPYTF
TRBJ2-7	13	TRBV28	CVSRDRFNYEQYF
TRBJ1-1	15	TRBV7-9	CASSFLLGMNTEAFF
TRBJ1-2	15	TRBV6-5	CASSHSLLRGSGYTF
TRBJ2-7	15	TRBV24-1	CATSDSLASGDEQYF
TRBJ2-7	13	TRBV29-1	CSVAGPNPYEQYF
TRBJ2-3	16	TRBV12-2	CASRPWGFVNTDTQYF
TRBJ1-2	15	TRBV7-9	CASSLGPGWGHGYTF
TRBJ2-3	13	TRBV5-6	CASSLGPADTQYF
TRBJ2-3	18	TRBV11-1	CASSLASWTSARADTQYF
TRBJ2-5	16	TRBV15	CATSRDRTDRLGTQYF
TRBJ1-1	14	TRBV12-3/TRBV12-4	CASSLGQPVTEAFF